These 24 T cell receptor beta chains originate from one sample sequenced in a study of blood T cell repertoires in COVID-19 (dated by TCRdb to 2020 to 2021). Library preparation was by the immunoSEQ multiplex PCR assay. The table was pulled from immuneACCESS by TCRdb, which kept in-frame rearrangements only. Such tables lose some clones; where checked, under half of the loss comes from unresolved V genes, and the rest has no known cause. The sample table shows about 300,000 clones, and 75% to 90% are seen once. The ten largest make up just under 6.5% of the sample. The specimen sequenced was peripheral blood. Receptors originate from a woman in her fifties or sixties with COVID-19, enrolled during active disease.

The V and J genes are TRBV29-1 and TRBJ1-2; weak D call: TRBD1 (6 bases). Germline V gives CDR1 SQVTM, CDR2 ANQGSEA. The CDR3 loop spans 12 amino acids. Trimming removed 7 bases at V and 8 bases at J, with 17 bases between. The CDR3 DNA reads TGCAGCGCAGATGAGGGGGGGCACGGCTACACCTTC. As protein: CSADEGGHGYTF.

A remark on this clone: The junction departs from the called germline gene at one end, perhaps through a read error. The chain is built from TRBV7-7 and TRBJ2-5, with a tentative D call TRBD2 (7 bases). The CDR3 extends over 14 amino acids. Germline CDR1 is SSHAT and CDR2 is FNYEAQ (reference sequence). CDR3 sequence reads: CASSSSGGGETQYF. The CDR3 bases are TGTGCTAGCAGCTCTAGCGGAGGGGGGGAGACCCAGTACTTC.

The chain employs TRBV19 and TRBJ2-7, with TRBD1 matching 9 bases. Germline-derived CDR1 and CDR2 are LNHDA and SQIVND (reference sequence). The CDR3 runs 14 residues. Trimming at V came to 7 bases and at J to 3 bases, leaving 7 bases not matched to a gene. The CDR3 is CASKQGQGNYEQYF. The CDR3 coding sequence is TGTGCCAGTAAGCAGGGACAGGGAAACTACGAGCAGTACTTC. The full variable domain, with the rest looked up from reference TRBV19 and TRBJ2-7, is DGGITQSPKYLFRKEGQNVTLSCEQNLNHDAMYWYRQDPGQGLRLIYYSQIVNDFQKGDIAEGYSVSREKKESFPLTVTSAQKNPTAFYLCASKQGQGNYEQYFGPGTRLTVT.

The chain carries TRBV4-3 and TRBJ1-2, with TRBD1 matching 7 bases. V shed 0 bases and J 7 bases; nucleotides not matched to a gene: 5. The CDR3 has 14 amino acids. Germline V gene data show CDR1 as LGHNA and CDR2 as YSLEER. CDR3 bases: TGCGCCAGCAGCCAAGAGTTAGGGGGCTTTGGCTACACCTTC. Translation gives CASSQELGGFGYTF.

The V gene is TRBV4-2, the J gene TRBJ2-3; weak D call: TRBD2 (5 bases). Germline CDR1 and CDR2: LGHNA and YNFKEQ. This CDR3 comprises 14 residues. Trimming removed 4 bases from V and 3 bases from J, with 11 bases in between. DNA for the CDR3: TGTGCCAGCAGCCGCGGACTGCAAACAGATACGCAGTATTTT. This translates into CASSRGLQTDTQYF.

The J gene is TRBJ2-1, the V gene TRBV19, with D possibly matching TRBD2 (5 bases). V was clipped by 4 bases and J by 5 bases, with 12 bases between them. CDR1 LNHDA and CDR2 SQIVND come from the germline V gene (reference sequence). CDR3 size: 14 residues. CDR3 sequence: CASSSAGENNEQFF. Here the CDR3 DNA reads TGTGCCAGTAGTAGCGCCGGGGAGAACAATGAGCAGTTCTTC.

CDR3 loop: CASSFGGGSNEQFF. In DNA, the CDR3 is TGTGCCAGCAGCTTCGGGGGAGGCTCCAATGAGCAGTTCTTC. V is TRBV7-2 and J is TRBJ2-1; weak D call: TRBD2 (6 bases). The CDR3 runs 14 residues. Germline V gives CDR1 SGHTA, CDR2 FQGNSA. Trimming removed 3 bases from V and 6 bases from J, with 12 bases in between.

The V and J genes are TRBV9 and TRBJ1-1; D is undetermined. V was cut by 0 bases and J by 5 bases, with 8 bases left in between. The CDR3 runs 13 residues. Per the germline V gene, CDR1 is SGDLS and CDR2 is YYNGEE. CDR3: CASSVAPRTEAFF. CDR3 nucleotides: TGTGCCAGCAGCGTAGCCCCCAGAACTGAAGCTTTCTTT.

This chain joins TRBV9 and TRBJ2-7, with a possible D match to TRBD1 (5 bases). Looked up from germline, CDR1 is SGDLS and CDR2 is YYNGEE. V was pared by 3 bases and J by 2 bases, with 12 bases between. The CDR3 totals 14 residues. CDR3 loop: CASSERKGTYEQYF. The CDR3 DNA reads TGTGCCAGCAGCGAACGGAAGGGGACCTACGAGCAGTACTTC.

The chain combines TRBV10-2 with TRBJ2-2; D ambiguous. This CDR3 comprises 14 residues. CDR1 is WSHSY and CDR2 is SAAADI in the germline V gene. With 8 bases removed from V and 0 bases from J, the gap between germline ends came to 10 bases. CDR3 nucleotide sequence: TGCGCCAGCGAGGCACTATCGAACACCGGGGAGCTGTTTTTT. Translating it yields CASEALSNTGELFF.

The chain has TRBV24-1 and TRBJ1-2, with a possible D match to TRBD1 (5 bases). Germline V CDR1 and CDR2: KGHDR, SFDVKD. The V gene lost 3 bases and the J gene lost 2 bases, with 18 bases spanning the gap. The length of the CDR3 is 17 residues. The CDR3 loop is CATSDAGLFGWNYGYTF. CDR3 DNA sequence: TGTGCCACCAGTGATGCAGGGCTATTTGGGTGGAACTATGGCTACACCTTC.

The chain links TRBV4-1 to TRBJ2-7; 7 bases match TRBD1. This CDR3 has 14 residues. The germline gives CDR1 MGHRA, CDR2 YSYEKL. The CDR3 spells CASSQDLGAGGPEV. CDR3 DNA sequence: TGCGCCAGCAGCCAAGACCTTGGTGCAGGGGGACCCGAGGTC.

V is TRBV5-1 and J is TRBJ2-1; 9 nucleotides agree with TRBD1. V gave up 4 bases and J gave up 6 bases; unmatched junction bases: 8. CDR3 length: 15 residues. Germline lookup yields CDR1 SGHRS and CDR2 YFSETQ. The CDR3 bases are TGCGCCAGCAGCCCGTGGACAGGGGTACGCAATGAGCAGTTCTTC. Translating it yields CASSPWTGVRNEQFF.

The CDR3 DNA sequence: TGTGCCAGCAGCAAAGATAAAACACCGGGACTAGCGGACTCCAATGCTTACAATGAGCAGTTCTTC. Its protein is CASSKDKTPGLADSNAYNEQFF. The V and J genes are TRBV21-1 and TRBJ2-1; the D segment call TRBD2 is taken from the table without a DNA check. TRBV21-1 is termed a pseudogene. CDR3 length: 22 amino acids.

This chain connects TRBV6-5 to TRBJ1-5, with TRBD1 matching 12 bases. The CDR3 spans 16 residues. Looked up from germline, CDR1 is MNHEY and CDR2 is SVGAGI. V trimming: 2 bases; J trimming: 6 bases; junction bases outside the gene matches: 5. The CDR3 DNA reads TGTGCCAGCAGTTACACCGGGACAGGGGGCCGTCAGCCCCAGCATTTT. This encodes CASSYTGTGGRQPQHF.

This chain connects TRBV11-2 to TRBJ2-5; TRBD2 might be the D (6 bases). The V end was cut by 4 bases, the J end by 2 bases, with 17 bases between. The germline V gene has CDR1 SGHAT and CDR2 FQNNGV. The CDR3 consists of 16 residues. The CDR3 loop is CASSYLGFGTQETQYF. DNA of the CDR3: TGTGCCAGCAGCTACCTAGGGTTTGGGACTCAAGAGACCCAGTACTTC.

The chain has TRBV30 and TRBJ1-2; D gene uncertain. With 4 bases removed from V and 0 bases from J, the gap between germline ends came to 18 bases. The CDR3 is made up of 16 amino acids. Germline CDR1 and CDR2: GTSNPN and SVGIG (reference sequence). The CDR3 here is CAWKRGYGFTNYGYTF. In DNA, the CDR3 is TGTGCCTGGAAAAGAGGTTACGGATTTACTAACTATGGCTACACCTTC. The full variable domain, completed using reference TRBV30 and TRBJ1-2, is SQTIHQWPATLVQPVGSPLSLECTVEGTSNPNLYWYRQAAGRGLQLLFYSVGIGQISSEVPQNLSASRPQDRQFILSSKKLLLSDSGFYLCAWKRGYGFTNYGYTFGSGTRLTVV.

The chain recombines TRBV28 with TRBJ2-7; D is undetermined. The CDR3 spans 14 residues. V lost 6 bases and J 0 bases, leaving 12 bases between the germline ends. Germline values: CDR1 MDHEN, CDR2 SYDVKM. CDR3 bases: TGTGCCAGCAGGGGCCCCGGAAGCTCCTACGAGCAGTACTTC. As protein: CASRGPGSSYEQYF.

The J gene is TRBJ2-1, the V gene TRBV5-4, with 12 bases identical to TRBD2. The germline V gene has CDR1 SGHNT and CDR2 YYREEE (reference sequence). This CDR3 has 18 residues. With 3 bases clipped from V and 3 bases from J, the junction kept 10 bases outside the gene matches. The CDR3 nucleotides are TGTGCCAGCAGCTCCTCCATGCGGACTAGCGGGATCTACAATGAGCAGTTCTTC. Its protein product is CASSSSMRTSGIYNEQFF.

This rearrangement joins TRBV11-2 to TRBJ1-6; the D gene is possibly TRBD1 (6 bases). The CDR3 spans 16 residues. The V gene lost 4 bases and the J gene lost 7 bases, with 17 bases spanning the gap. Germline CDR1 is SGHAT and CDR2 is FQNNGV. The CDR3 spells CASSSLLGGRNSPLHF. CDR3 nucleotide sequence: TGTGCCAGCAGCTCCCTGTTGGGGGGGCGGAATTCACCCCTCCACTTT. Combining the CDR3 with reference TRBV11-2 and TRBJ1-6 gives the whole variable domain EAGVAQSPRYKIIEKRQSVAFWCNPISGHATLYWYQQILGQGPKLLIQFQNNGVVDDSQLPKDRFSAERLKGVDSTLKIQPAKLEDSAVYLCASSSLLGGRNSPLHFGNGTRLTVT.

This clone was counted a single time. The chain has TRBV11-3 and TRBJ2-1; TRBD2 is a possible D gene (5 bases). CDR1 SGHNT and CDR2 YENEEA come from the germline V gene. The germline V and J ends were trimmed by 5 bases and 0 bases, with 17 bases remaining between them. CDR3 length equals 17 residues. The CDR3 DNA follows: TGTGCCAGCAGCACGGGAAGGACGGTGAGCTCCTACAATGAGCAGTTCTTC. Its protein product is CASSTGRTVSSYNEQFF.

V and J are TRBV3-1 (or the pseudogene TRBV3-2) and TRBJ2-7; 8 nucleotides align to TRBD2. The germline gives CDR1 LGHDT, CDR2 YNNKEL (reference sequence). This CDR3 region has 15 residues. V lost 4 bases and J lost 0; bases outside the gene matches: 5. The CDR3 DNA follows: TGTGCCAGCAGCCCAATAGCGGGGACCTCCTACGAGCAGTACTTC. Translation: CASSPIAGTSYEQYF.

The chain recombines TRBV24-1 with TRBJ2-1; 7 bases are a match to TRBD1. Germline V CDR1 and CDR2: KGHDR, SFDVKD. The ends lost 9 bases at V and 5 bases at J; junction bases unmatched: 9. This CDR3 comprises 14 residues. As DNA, the CDR3 is TGTGCCACCCCCGGACAGGCTTCGAACAATGAGCAGTTCTTC. Amino acid sequence: CATPGQASNNEQFF.

This clone was seen once. The chain has TRBV7-9 and TRBJ2-2; 12 bases are shared with TRBD2. CDR3 length: 18 residues. Unmatched junction bases numbered 12, after V lost 4 bases and J lost 6 bases. The germline gives CDR1 SEHNR, CDR2 FQNEAQ (reference sequence). The CDR3 sequence: CASSSPPGLAGTAGELFF. CDR3 DNA: TGTGCCAGCAGCTCTCCTCCAGGACTAGCGGGAACTGCCGGGGAGCTGTTTTTT.